This entry lists 30 T cell receptor beta chains sequenced from one sample in a study of lymphopenia after photon versus proton radiotherapy (dated by TCRdb to the late 2010s). Library preparation was by the immunoSEQ multiplex PCR assay. TCRdb retrieved this table from immuneACCESS and kept in-frame rearrangements only. Not all clones are present; in checked studies, unresolved V genes account for under half, and no reason is known for the remainder. The sample table holds about 19,000 clones, of which around 90% were seen once. Of the sample, around 6.5% falls within the top ten clones. Sequencing was performed on peripheral blood, taken from a patient treated with photon-based radiotherapy. The receptors stem from a man in his 60s with pancreatic cancer.

V gene TRBV5-8 combines with J gene TRBJ2-7; D gene uncertain. CDR1 and CDR2 (germline): SGHTS, YDEGEE. The germline V and J ends were trimmed by 9 bases and 4 bases, with 17 bases remaining between them. This CDR3 has 13 amino acids. In nucleotides, the CDR3 is TGTGCCACTACGAGCCGCGGAAGGTACGAGCAGTACTTC. The encoded protein is CATTSRGRYEQYF.

The rearrangement joins TRBV6-5 to TRBJ1-1, with a weak D call TRBD1 (5 bases). The V gene's germline CDR1 is MNHEY and CDR2 SVGAGI. V was shortened by 10 bases and J by 4 bases, with 19 bases between the two germline ends. CDR3 size: 14 residues. CDR3 residues: CAILDSTGGTEAFF. CDR3 bases: TGTGCCATCCTAGATTCAACCGGGGGCACTGAAGCTTTCTTT.

J is TRBJ1-5 and V is TRBV19; 10 positions agree with TRBD1. V lost 5 bases and J lost 7; bases outside the gene matches: 5. CDR1 is LNHDA and CDR2 is SQIVND in the germline V gene (reference sequence). The CDR3 totals 14 residues. CDR3 bases: TGTGCCAGTAGTGTGACAGGGGGCCGGCAGCCCCAGCATTTT. As protein: CASSVTGGRQPQHF.

The table lists this clone with a few counts. V gene TRBV6-5 combines with J gene TRBJ1-2, with a tentative D call TRBD1 (6 bases). The CDR3 is made up of 13 amino acids. V was trimmed by 6 bases and J by 4 bases, leaving 12 bases between them. Germline V gene sequence: CDR1 MNHEY, CDR2 SVGAGI. The CDR3 DNA reads TGTGCCAGCAGACCTAGGGACACCTATGGCTACACCTTC. It yields the protein CASRPRDTYGYTF.

This chain connects TRBV2 to TRBJ2-5, with TRBD2 identical over 8 bases. The CDR3 is 13 amino acids. Trimming removed 3 bases from V and 8 bases from J; junction bases left unmatched: 5. CDR1 and CDR2 from the germline V gene are SNHLY and FYNNEI. The CDR3 bases are TGTGCCAGCAGTGATGGAAGCGGGGGAACCCAGTACTTC. This codes for CASSDGSGGTQYF.

This sequence joins TRBV11-2 and TRBJ2-5; D is unresolved. Trimming took off 0 bases at V and 2 bases at J, with 16 bases between the two ends. This CDR3 is 17 amino acids long. CDR1 and CDR2 from the germline V gene are SGHAT and FQNNGV. The CDR3 sequence is CASSLDRHFQLQETQYF. The DNA of the CDR3 is TGTGCCAGCAGCTTAGATCGCCACTTCCAGCTACAAGAGACCCAGTACTTC. The full variable domain, completed using reference TRBV11-2 and TRBJ2-5, is EAGVAQSPRYKIIEKRQSVAFWCNPISGHATLYWYQQILGQGPKLLIQFQNNGVVDDSQLPKDRFSAERLKGVDSTLKIQPAKLEDSAVYLCASSLDRHFQLQETQYFGPGTRLLVL.

This chain connects TRBV6-1 to TRBJ1-5; 7 bases align to TRBD1. Germline assignment: CDR1 MNHNS and CDR2 SASEGT. The CDR3 has 15 amino acids. Trimming took 2 bases from V and 6 from J; bases not matched to a gene: 7. CDR3 DNA sequence: TGTGCCAGCAGTGAATCAGTCCCAGGGGGTCAGCCCCAGCATTTT. Protein: CASSESVPGGQPQHF.

The chain uses TRBV5-4 and TRBJ1-4; 9 positions match TRBD1. The CDR3 has 15 residues. Per the germline V gene, CDR1 is SGHNT and CDR2 is YYREEE (reference sequence). Trimming took 4 bases from V and 4 from J; bases not matched to a gene: 5. Here the CDR3 DNA reads TGTGCCAGCAGCGCACCGGGACAGGGTAATGAAAAACTGTTTTTT. It is translated as CASSAPGQGNEKLFF.

The chain has TRBV5-4 and TRBJ1-2; 7 positions match TRBD1. With V trimmed by 4 bases and J by 2 bases, 8 bases remained unmatched. CDR3 length equals 15 residues. Germline-derived CDR1 and CDR2 are SGHNT and YYREEE (reference sequence). The CDR3 DNA is TGTGCCAGCAGCGAGCCGGGACAGAAAAACTATGGCTACACCTTC. This encodes CASSEPGQKNYGYTF.

V usage is TRBV9 and J usage is TRBJ2-1; D may match TRBD1 or TRBD2 (5 bases each). The CDR3 totals 12 residues. Germline assignment: CDR1 SGDLS and CDR2 YYNGEE. V lost 2 bases and J 9 bases, leaving 9 bases between the germline ends. The CDR3: CASSVRGVEQFF. CDR3 sequence (DNA): TGTGCCAGCAGCGTGAGAGGGGTTGAGCAGTTCTTC.

V is TRBV28 and J is TRBJ1-5; maybe TRBD1 (5 bases). This CDR3 contains 14 residues. V was cut by 6 bases and J by 1 base, with 10 bases left in between. Germline CDR1 is MDHEN and CDR2 is SYDVKM. CDR3 bases: TGTGCCAGCAGGGATCGGGGGAGCAATCAGCCCCAGCATTTT. Translation gives CASRDRGSNQPQHF.

This clone has only one observation. The chain is built from TRBV23-1 and TRBJ2-1; D is undetermined. TRBV23-1 is identified as an open reading frame with a role that is uncertain. The CDR3 extends over 13 amino acids. V was cut by 9 bases and J by 7 bases, with 16 bases left in between. The CDR3 loop is CARSNLSCNEQFF. The CDR3 DNA sequence: TGCGCCAGGTCGAACCTAAGCTGTAATGAGCAGTTCTTC.

CDR3: CARSVLWDALSNQPQHF. Written as DNA, the CDR3 is TGTGCCAGAAGCGTCCTCTGGGATGCACTTAGCAATCAGCCCCAGCATTTT. This sequence joins TRBV5-3 and TRBJ1-5; D gene unclear. TRBV5-3 is treated as an ORF (open reading frame) with a function not yet certain. The CDR3 is made up of 17 amino acids. Trimming cost V 4 bases and J 0 bases, with 17 bases left between them.

The chain carries TRBV6-1 and TRBJ2-6; no definite D call. The CDR3 has 13 residues. V was clipped by 6 bases and J by 4 bases, with 7 bases between them. Per the germline V gene, CDR1 is MNHNS and CDR2 is SASEGT. CDR3 loop: CASREIGANVLTF. In DNA form, the CDR3 reads TGTGCCAGCAGAGAGATAGGGGCCAACGTCCTGACTTTC.

V is TRBV10-2 and J is TRBJ1-2, with D maybe TRBD1 (6 bases). The CDR3 extends over 14 amino acids. Germline CDR1 WSHSY, CDR2 SAAADI. V shed 3 bases and J shed 2 bases, with 10 bases lying between them. The CDR3 DNA reads TGCGCCAGCAGTGAATCGAGGGGGAACTATGGCTACACCTTC. This gives the protein CASSESRGNYGYTF.

V is TRBV7-9 and J is TRBJ1-1; tentative D call: TRBD1 (5 bases). The germline V and J ends were trimmed by 5 bases and 2 bases, with 15 bases remaining between them. This CDR3 spans 15 amino acids. CDR1 is SEHNR and CDR2 is FQNEAQ in the germline V gene (reference sequence). The CDR3: CASSPRGRTNTEAFF. The CDR3 nucleotides are TGTGCCAGCAGCCCCCGGGGCAGGACCAACACTGAAGCTTTCTTT.

The chain recombines TRBV7-2 with TRBJ2-3; D tentatively fits TRBD1 or TRBD2 (5 bases each). Germline loops: CDR1 SGHTA, CDR2 FQGNSA. CDR3 length equals 16 residues. V lost 1 base and J lost 0, with 11 bases in between. CDR3 nucleotide sequence: TGTGCCAGCAGCTTAGGGGGCGGGTCCAGCACAGATACGCAGTATTTT. Amino acid sequence: CASSLGGGSSTDTQYF.

The chain employs TRBV23-1 and TRBJ2-1, with 8 bases identical to TRBD2. TRBV23-1 is an open reading frame, and its role is uncertain. Germline trimming cut 0 bases from V and 0 bases from J; bases unmatched to any gene: 13. CDR3 size: 20 residues. CDR3 protein: CASSQSCGGPRHPSYNEQFF. The CDR3 region has the DNA TGCGCCAGCAGTCAATCTTGCGGGGGGCCGAGACACCCCTCCTACAATGAGCAGTTCTTC.

The table lists this clone with a few counts. CDR3 amino acids: CASSLERSTEAFF. CDR3 coding DNA: TGTGCCAGCAGCTTAGAGCGCAGCACTGAAGCTTTCTTT. The chain is built from TRBV7-8 and TRBJ1-1; D gene uncertain. Trimming took off 1 base at V and 4 bases at J, with 7 bases between the two ends. The CDR3 loop spans 13 amino acids. Germline V gene data show CDR1 as SGHVS and CDR2 as FQNEAQ.

This sequence joins TRBV7-8 and TRBJ1-5; no reliable D call. The CDR3 is made up of 13 amino acids. Germline-derived CDR1 and CDR2 are SGHVS and FQNEAQ. Trimming shortened V by 6 bases and J by 6 bases, and 12 bases separated the two germline ends. As DNA, the CDR3 is TGTGCCAGCAGTTCAGGTGGGCGTCAGCCCCAGCATTTT. The encoded protein is CASSSGGRQPQHF. The full variable domain, rest sourced from reference TRBV7-8 and TRBJ1-5, is GAGVSQSPRYKVAKRGQDVALRCDPISGHVSLFWYQQALGQGPEFLTYFQNEAQLDKSGLPSDRFFAERPEGSVSTLKIQRTQQEDSAVYLCASSSGGRQPQHFGDGTRLSIL.

The gene calls are TRBV15 and TRBJ2-7; 10 nucleotides line up with TRBD2. Germline-derived CDR1 and CDR2 are LNHNV and YYDKDF (reference sequence). This CDR3 has 21 residues. The trim removed 2 bases at V and 2 bases at J, leaving 21 bases unmatched. The CDR3 DNA follows: TGTGCCACCAGCAGATCGCGGTGGGGAAGCGGGGGGGTTCTACTTCCCTACGAGCAGTACTTC. Its translation: CATSRSRWGSGGVLLPYEQYF. Full variable domain (remainder filled in from reference TRBV15 and TRBJ2-7): DAMVIQNPRYQVTQFGKPVTLSCSQTLNHNVMYWYQQKSSQAPKLLFHYYDKDFNNEADTPDNFQSRRPNTSFCFLDIRSPGLGDTAMYLCATSRSRWGSGGVLLPYEQYFGPGTRLTVT.

This chain uses TRBV19 with TRBJ1-2; tentatively, D is TRBD1 (6 bases). Trimming cost V 7 bases and J 7 bases, with 31 bases left between them. The germline gives CDR1 LNHDA, CDR2 SQIVND (reference sequence). This CDR3 spans 18 amino acids. This CDR3 reads CASTTPSGRGVGVAGYTF. CDR3 sequence (DNA): TGTGCCAGTACGACTCCCTCGGGCAGGGGAGTAGGAGTAGCTGGCTACACCTTC.

V is TRBV10-3 and J is TRBJ1-4; 9 nucleotides line up with TRBD1. The V segment lost 5 bases and the J segment 8 bases; nucleotides outside the gene matches: 18. In germline, CDR1 is ENHRY, CDR2 SYGVKD. CDR3 length: 18 amino acids. The CDR3 here is CAISPGQGLPKLGEKLFF. CDR3 DNA sequence: TGTGCCATCAGTCCGGGACAGGGCCTCCCCAAGTTGGGAGAAAAACTGTTTTTT.

This chain connects TRBV4-2 to TRBJ1-1; the D gene is possibly TRBD1 (6 bases). The CDR3 runs to 12 residues. Germline V gene lookup returns CDR1 LGHNA and CDR2 YNFKEQ. Trimming removed 8 bases from V and 3 bases from J, with 10 bases in between. CDR3 in amino acids: CASGGGYTEAFF. CDR3 DNA: TGTGCCAGCGGAGGGGGATACACTGAAGCTTTCTTT.

This chain uses TRBV2 with TRBJ1-5, with D possibly matching TRBD1 (5 bases). V gave up 6 bases and J gave up 3 bases, with 15 bases separating them. The CDR3 is 15 amino acids. The germline V gene encodes CDR1 SNHLY and CDR2 FYNNEI. For the CDR3, the DNA is TGTGCCAGCAGCGTGTTGAGACAGAACAATCAGCCCCAGCATTTT. Its protein is CASSVLRQNNQPQHF.

The CDR3 DNA reads as TGTGCCAGCAGCTTAGCGCGGGATTCACCCCTCCACTTT. It translates to CASSLARDSPLHF. The gene calls are TRBV7-2 and TRBJ1-6; D is unresolved. Trimming took 0 bases from V and 8 from J, leaving 5 bases between them. The CDR3 has 13 residues. Per the germline V gene, CDR1 is SGHTA and CDR2 is FQGNSA.

The chain has TRBV18 and TRBJ1-2, with unresolved D. V lost 6 bases and J lost 7, with 21 bases in between. Germline CDR1 is KGHSH and CDR2 is LQKENI. This CDR3 is 15 amino acids long. The CDR3 DNA reads as TGTGCCAGCTCGACCCTAGTTCTGCAGGAGGGTGGCTACACCTTC. The encoded protein is CASSTLVLQEGGYTF.

The chain employs TRBV6-1 and TRBJ2-5; the D gene is possibly TRBD2 (5 bases). The germline CDR1 and CDR2 sequences are MNHNS and SASEGT. The V gene lost 1 base and the J gene lost 5 bases, with 11 bases spanning the gap. The CDR3 length is 14 residues. The chain's CDR3 is CASSEERDRETQYF. In DNA form, the CDR3 reads TGTGCCAGCAGTGAAGAACGGGATCGGGAGACCCAGTACTTC.

Only one count was recorded for this clone. The J gene is TRBJ1-1, the V gene TRBV5-1; TRBD1 is a possible D gene (5 bases). CDR1 and CDR2 from the germline V gene are SGHRS and YFSETQ. The CDR3 loop spans 15 amino acids. Trimming took off 0 bases at V and 1 base at J, with 10 bases between the two ends. The CDR3: CASSLGQTGNTEAFF. The CDR3, as DNA: TGCGCCAGCAGCTTGGGACAAACAGGGAACACTGAAGCTTTCTTT.

A remark on this clone: Other DNA sequences in this sample translate to the same CDR3. The chain couples TRBV9 to TRBJ2-7; D remains unclear. CDR3 length: 14 residues. Germline CDR1 SGDLS, CDR2 YYNGEE. Trimming removed 4 bases at V and 7 bases at J, with 18 bases between. CDR3 residues: CASSPRRDTDEQYF. The CDR3 DNA reads as TGTGCCAGCAGCCCCAGGAGAGATACCGATGAGCAGTACTTC.